This TCR beta chain originates from a study of blood T cell repertoires in COVID-19. Looking at the study overall: Some COVID-19 samples were acute and others convalescent; all came from the United States, Italy and Spain. PBMCs, B-cell-depleted T cells, or T cells provided the cDNA or gDNA that made up the material.

In the original workflow: Estimation of nucleated cell counts was performed using reference gene primer amplification. Clones were sequenced by immunoSEQ multiplex PCR, and TCRdb holds only the in-frame ones, with some missing. The D gene and trimming were derived from the DNA, and the V and J assignments and clone size from that table. The sample holds about 170,000 clones, around nine tenths seen once. With 4 bases clipped from V and 3 bases from J, the junction kept 12 bases outside the gene matches. The CDR3 has 17 amino acids. Germline V gene sequence: CDR1 SGDLS, CDR2 YYNGEE. This sequence joins TRBV9 and TRBJ2-1, with 8 bases aligning to TRBD2. The sequenced sample was peripheral blood. The source is a young man with active or convalescent COVID-19. CDR3 loop: CASSPTGGGVIYNEQFF. Here the CDR3 DNA reads TGTGCCAGCAGCCCGACCGGGGGGGGCGTAATCTACAATGAGCAGTTCTTC.